This T cell receptor beta chain was sequenced for a study of Ad26.COV2.S vaccination and SARS-CoV-2 variants. The assay was immunoSEQ multiplex PCR, and TCRdb's table has in-frame clones only and misses some. The sample has about 350,000 clones, about nine tenths seen once; the top ten hold approximately 5.9%. J lost 3 bases, V lost 3 bases, and 1 base had no gene match. CDR1 MNHEY and CDR2 SMNVEV come from the germline V gene (reference sequence). This CDR3 has 13 amino acids. As for treatment: roughly 20 received Ad26.COV2.S at low or high dose, single or two shots; 5 received placebo; per-sample allocation not given. Sampling was performed 63 days after the first vaccine or placebo injection.

The chain has TRBV27 and TRBJ1-2; 7 bases match TRBD1. The TCR originated in a person between 18 and 65 years old who received the Ad26.COV2.S COVID-19 vaccine or a placebo. The sample consisted of peripheral blood, taken in a trial of Ad26.COV2.S vaccine versus placebo. The CDR3 here is CASSFGQDYGYTF. Here the CDR3 DNA reads TGTGCCAGCAGTTTCGGACAGGACTATGGCTACACCTTC.